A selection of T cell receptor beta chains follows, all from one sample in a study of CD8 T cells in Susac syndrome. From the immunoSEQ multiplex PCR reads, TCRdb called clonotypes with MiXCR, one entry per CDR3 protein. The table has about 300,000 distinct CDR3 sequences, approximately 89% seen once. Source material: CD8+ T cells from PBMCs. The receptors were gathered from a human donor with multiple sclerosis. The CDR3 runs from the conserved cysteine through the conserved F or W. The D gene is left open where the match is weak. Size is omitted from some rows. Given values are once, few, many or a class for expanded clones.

TGTGCCAGCAGCCCTCCTAGCGGGAGGAACACAGATACGCAGTATTTT,CASSPPSGRNTDTQYF,once,TRBV12-3/TRBV12-4,TRBJ2-3,TRBD2
TGTGCCAGCGGTCTAGGCAGCGCCTACGAGCAGTACTTC,CASGLGSAYEQYF,.,TRBV6-6,TRBJ2-7,.
TGTGCCAGCTCACCCGGCGGGACCCAGTACTTC,CASSPGGTQYF,.,TRBV18,TRBJ2-5,.
TGTGCCAGCAGTGTGACCACGGCCAGCTCCTACGAGCAGTACTTC,CASSVTTASSYEQYF,.,TRBV6-1,TRBJ2-7,.
TGTGCCAGCAGTTTAGGGATTGGGGATGGGGGCTACACCTTC,CASSLGIGDGGYTF,.,TRBV27,TRBJ1-2,.
TGTGCCAGCAGTTACGAGACGCACGAGCAGTACTTC,CASSYETHEQYF,once,TRBV6-6,TRBJ2-7,.
TGTGCCAGGGCCCACAGGGACCCCTACAATGAGCAGTTCTTC,CARAHRDPYNEQFF,.,TRBV5-3,TRBJ2-1,.
TGCGCCAGCAGCCAAGAGCGGGGGGTCTACAATGAGCAGTTCTTC,CASSQERGVYNEQFF,.,TRBV4-3,TRBJ2-1,TRBD2
TGTGCCAGCTCACCGGACAGGGCTTTTGGGGGTGAGCAGTTCTTC,CASSPDRAFGGEQFF,.,TRBV18,TRBJ2-1,TRBD1
TGTGCCAGCAGCGCCTCTAGGGCCCAAGCCACCGGGGAGCTGTTTTTT,CASSASRAQATGELFF,.,TRBV7-3,TRBJ2-2,.
TGTGCCAGCAGCTTAGATCGCACGGAGACCCAGTACTTC,CASSLDRTETQYF,.,TRBV11-3,TRBJ2-5,.
TGTGCCAGCAGTCTCAACTCCCTTAACCCTTTTTACGAGCAGTACTTC,CASSLNSLNPFYEQYF,.,TRBV12-3/TRBV12-4,TRBJ2-7,.
TGTGCCGCGCCCCGGGACAGCGCACCTTCAGGAGACACCGGGGAGCTGTTTTTT,CAAPRDSAPSGDTGELFF,.,TRBV2,TRBJ2-2,TRBD1
TGCAGTGCTAGAGATGGAGGTGCTCGGCCCTCCTACGAGCAGTACTTC,CSARDGGARPSYEQYF,.,TRBV20-1,TRBJ2-7,.
TGCAGTGCTAGGGGATTTAACACCGGGGAGCTGTTTTTT,CSARGFNTGELFF,.,TRBV20-1,TRBJ2-2,.
TGTGCCAGCAGCCTGGTCCGGACAGAGTTCTACAATGAGCAGTTCTTC,CASSLVRTEFYNEQFF,.,TRBV5-4,TRBJ2-1,.
TGTGCCAGCAGTTACGGGACAGGGGGATCCTATGGCTACACCTTC,CASSYGTGGSYGYTF,.,TRBV6-5,TRBJ1-2,TRBD1
TGTGCCAGCAGCCAGGGGGGGAGCACCCAGTACTTC,CASSQGGSTQYF,.,TRBV27,TRBJ2-5,.
TGTGCCAGCAGCGCCGGGACAGGGGGCAATCAGCCCCAGCATTTT,CASSAGTGGNQPQHF,few,TRBV9,TRBJ1-5,TRBD1
TGTGCCACCAGTGATTTGGTGGCGGGAGGGCGTAACAATGAGCAGTTCTTC,CATSDLVAGGRNNEQFF,.,TRBV24-1,TRBJ2-1,TRBD2
TGTGCCATCAGTGAGGGGTCCCTCGCGTACACTGAGCAGTTCTTC,CAISEGSLAYTEQFF,once,TRBV10-3,TRBJ2-1,.
TGTGCCAGTCTTCCAGGGTTCACCGGGGAGCTGTTTTTT,CASLPGFTGELFF,.,TRBV19,TRBJ2-2,.
TGTGCCAGCAGTGAACAGGGAGGGGATGAAAAACTGTTTTTT,CASSEQGGDEKLFF,.,TRBV12-3/TRBV12-4,TRBJ1-4,.
TGTGCCAGCTGGCTAGCGGGCGGGGGCAATGAGCAGTTCTTC,CASWLAGGGNEQFF,.,TRBV6-1,TRBJ2-1,TRBD2
TGTGCCAGCAGCCCCCCGGGGACCCAGTACTTC,CASSPPGTQYF,few,TRBV7-9,TRBJ2-5,.
TGTGCCAGCAGCGGATTAGCCGGGGGAGGCTACAATGAGCAGTTCTTC,CASSGLAGGGYNEQFF,.,TRBV2,TRBJ2-1,.
TGTGCCAGCAGCCCCCACCCCATGAACACTGAAGCTTTCTTT,CASSPHPMNTEAFF,.,TRBV7-9,TRBJ1-1,.
TGCAGCGTTTGGGCTAGCCTTTATGGCTACACCTTC,CSVWASLYGYTF,.,TRBV29-1,TRBJ1-2,.
TGTGCCAGCAGTGAATCTTTGGGGCAGGGTTTGAATTCACCCCTCCACTTT,CASSESLGQGLNSPLHF,.,TRBV25-1,TRBJ1-6,.
TGTGCCACCAGTGAACCGGGGGAGGCTGAAGCTTTCTTT,CATSEPGEAEAFF,.,TRBV24-1,TRBJ1-1,.
TGTGCCAGCCGCGTCGGGACTACCAACAATGAGCAGTTCTTC,CASRVGTTNNEQFF,.,TRBV10-3,TRBJ2-1,TRBD2
TGTGCCAGCAGGGGACGGACTAGCGGGGATGTTCAGTACTTC,CASRGRTSGDVQYF,.,TRBV7-9,TRBJ2-4,TRBD2
TGTGCCAGCAGTTCCTCGCTGCGCACAGATACGCAGTATTTT,CASSSSLRTDTQYF,.,TRBV12-3/TRBV12-4,TRBJ2-3,.
TGCGCCAGCAGCTTTACCGGGACCCCCGACGGGACAGATACGCAGTATTTT,CASSFTGTPDGTDTQYF,.,TRBV5-1,TRBJ2-3,.
TGCGCCAGCAGTCAATTGTTCAAGATATGCACAGATACGCAGTATTTT,CASSQLFKICTDTQYF,.,TRBV23-1,TRBJ2-3,.
TGCAGCTCCCGATCCGGGACAGACTATGGCTACACCTTC,CSSRSGTDYGYTF,.,TRBV29-1,TRBJ1-2,TRBD1
TGCAGTGTTACACCGGGGGTCTCCTACGAGCAGTACTTC,CSVTPGVSYEQYF,.,TRBV20-1,TRBJ2-7,.
TGTGCCAGTAGTCCGCGACTAGCGGAGTTGGTCGGGGATGAGCAGTTCTTC,CASSPRLAELVGDEQFF,.,TRBV19,TRBJ2-1,TRBD2
TGTGCCAGCAGCTTAGTGCCGACAGGGGAGGATAATTATGGCTACACCTTC,CASSLVPTGEDNYGYTF,.,TRBV7-2,TRBJ1-2,TRBD1
TGTGCCAGCAGCTTGGTTGTCGGGGATGGCTACACCTTC,CASSLVVGDGYTF,.,TRBV5-6,TRBJ1-2,.
TGCGCCAGCAGCCAAGACTTCCGACTGCACAATGAGCAGTTCTTC,CASSQDFRLHNEQFF,.,TRBV4-3,TRBJ2-1,.
TGTGCCAGCAGTTCCCAATTAAGCGGGCACTACGAGCAGTACTTC,CASSSQLSGHYEQYF,.,TRBV27,TRBJ2-7,.
TGCGCCAGCAGCCAAGGTTCGGCGGGAGTAGTCTACAATGAGCAGTTCTTC,CASSQGSAGVVYNEQFF,.,TRBV4-3,TRBJ2-1,TRBD2
TGCAGTGCTAGAGCGGGCGAAGCCAAAAACATTCAGTACTTC,CSARAGEAKNIQYF,.,TRBV20-1,TRBJ2-4,.
TGCAGCGTTGAAGGAACAGGGGCCTACATTGAGCAGTTCTTC,CSVEGTGAYIEQFF,.,TRBV29-1,TRBJ2-1,TRBD1